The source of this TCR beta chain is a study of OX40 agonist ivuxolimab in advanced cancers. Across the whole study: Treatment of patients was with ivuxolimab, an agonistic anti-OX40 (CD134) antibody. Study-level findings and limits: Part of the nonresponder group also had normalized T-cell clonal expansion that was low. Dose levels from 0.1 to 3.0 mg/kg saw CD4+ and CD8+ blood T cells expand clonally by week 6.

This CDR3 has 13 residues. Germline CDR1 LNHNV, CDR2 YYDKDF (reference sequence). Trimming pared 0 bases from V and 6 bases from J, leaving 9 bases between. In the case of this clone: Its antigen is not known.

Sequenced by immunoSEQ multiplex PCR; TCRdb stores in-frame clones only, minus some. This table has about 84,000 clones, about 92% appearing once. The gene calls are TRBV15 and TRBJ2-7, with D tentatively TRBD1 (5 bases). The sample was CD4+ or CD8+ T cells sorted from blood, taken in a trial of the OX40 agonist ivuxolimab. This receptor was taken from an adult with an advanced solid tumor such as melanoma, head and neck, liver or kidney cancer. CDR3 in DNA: TGTGCCACCAGCAGAGACAGGGTAGGCGAGCAGTACTTC. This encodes CATSRDRVGEQYF.